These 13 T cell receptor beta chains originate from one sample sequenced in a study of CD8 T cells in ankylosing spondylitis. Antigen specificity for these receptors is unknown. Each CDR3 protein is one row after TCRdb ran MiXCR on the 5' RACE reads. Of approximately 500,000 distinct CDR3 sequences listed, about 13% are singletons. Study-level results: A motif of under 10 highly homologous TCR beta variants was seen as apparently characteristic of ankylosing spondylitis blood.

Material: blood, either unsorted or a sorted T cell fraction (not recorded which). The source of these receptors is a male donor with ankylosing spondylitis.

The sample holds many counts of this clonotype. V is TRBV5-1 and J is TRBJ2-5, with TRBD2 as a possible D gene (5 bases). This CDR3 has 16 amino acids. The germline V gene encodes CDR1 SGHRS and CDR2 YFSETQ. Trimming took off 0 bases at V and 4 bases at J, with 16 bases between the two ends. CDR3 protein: CASSLGDTWAGETQYF. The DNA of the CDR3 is TGCGCCAGCAGCTTGGGCGACACATGGGCGGGAGAGACCCAGTACTTC.

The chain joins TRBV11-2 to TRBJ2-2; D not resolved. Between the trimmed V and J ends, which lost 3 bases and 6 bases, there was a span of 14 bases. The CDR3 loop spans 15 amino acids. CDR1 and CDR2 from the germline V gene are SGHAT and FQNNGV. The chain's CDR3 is CASSFLGSLSGELFF. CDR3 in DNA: TGTGCCAGCAGCTTTTTAGGAAGTCTATCCGGGGAGCTGTTTTTT.

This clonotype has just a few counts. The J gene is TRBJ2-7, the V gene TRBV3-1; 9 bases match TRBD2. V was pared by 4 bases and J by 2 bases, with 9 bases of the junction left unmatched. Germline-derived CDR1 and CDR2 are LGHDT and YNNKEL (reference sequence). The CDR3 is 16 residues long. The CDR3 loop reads CASSRIMTSGTYEQYF. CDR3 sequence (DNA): TGTGCCAGCAGCCGAATTATGACTAGCGGTACCTACGAGCAGTACTTC.

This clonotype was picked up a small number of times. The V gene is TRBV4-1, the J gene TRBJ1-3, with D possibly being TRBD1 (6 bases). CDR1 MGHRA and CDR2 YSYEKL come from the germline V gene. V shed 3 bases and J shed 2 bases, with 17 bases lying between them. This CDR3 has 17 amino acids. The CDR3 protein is CASSHVARDIPGNTIYF. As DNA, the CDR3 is TGCGCCAGCAGCCACGTCGCCCGGGACATCCCTGGAAACACCATATATTTT.

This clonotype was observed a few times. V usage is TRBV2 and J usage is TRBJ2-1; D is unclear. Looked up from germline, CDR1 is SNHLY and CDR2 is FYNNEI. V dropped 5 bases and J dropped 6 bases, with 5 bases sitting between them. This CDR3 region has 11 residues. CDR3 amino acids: CASSWINEQFF. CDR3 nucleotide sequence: TGTGCCAGCAGTTGGATCAATGAGCAGTTCTTC. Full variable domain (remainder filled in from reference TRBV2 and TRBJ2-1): EPEVTQTPSHQVTQMGQEVILRCVPISNHLYFYWYRQILGQKVEFLVSFYNNEISEKSEIFDDQFSVERPDGSNFTLKIRSTKLEDSAMYFCASSWINEQFFGPGTRLTVL.

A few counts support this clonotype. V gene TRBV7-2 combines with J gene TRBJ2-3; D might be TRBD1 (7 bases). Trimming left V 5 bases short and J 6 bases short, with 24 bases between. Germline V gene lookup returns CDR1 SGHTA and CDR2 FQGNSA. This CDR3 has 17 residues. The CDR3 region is CASSPIGGAGRMDTQYF. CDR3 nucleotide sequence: TGTGCCAGCAGCCCCATAGGGGGCGCGGGGCGGATGGATACGCAGTATTTT.

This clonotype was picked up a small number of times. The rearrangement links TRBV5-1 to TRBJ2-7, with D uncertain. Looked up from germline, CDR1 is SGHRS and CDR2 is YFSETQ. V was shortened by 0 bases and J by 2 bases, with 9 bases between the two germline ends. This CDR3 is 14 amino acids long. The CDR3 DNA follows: TGCGCCAGCAGCTTGGAACAGTATCCCTACGAGCAGTACTTC. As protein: CASSLEQYPYEQYF.

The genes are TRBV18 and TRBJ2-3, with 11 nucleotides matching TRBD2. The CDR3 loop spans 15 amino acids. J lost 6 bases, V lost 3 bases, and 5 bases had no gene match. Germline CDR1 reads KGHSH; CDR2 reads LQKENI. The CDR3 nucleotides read TGTGCCAGCTCACCGACTAGCGGGGTCCACGATACGCAGTATTTT. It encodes CASSPTSGVHDTQYF.

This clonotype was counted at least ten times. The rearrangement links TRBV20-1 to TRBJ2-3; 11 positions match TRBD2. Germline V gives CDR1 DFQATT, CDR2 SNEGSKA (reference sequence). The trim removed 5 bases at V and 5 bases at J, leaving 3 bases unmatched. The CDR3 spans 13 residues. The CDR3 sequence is CSALGLAGDTQYF. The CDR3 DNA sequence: TGCAGTGCTTTAGGACTAGCGGGAGATACGCAGTATTTT.

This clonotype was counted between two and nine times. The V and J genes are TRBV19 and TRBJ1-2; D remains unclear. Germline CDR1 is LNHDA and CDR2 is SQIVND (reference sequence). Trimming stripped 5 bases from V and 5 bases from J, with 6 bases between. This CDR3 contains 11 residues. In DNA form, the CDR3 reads TGTGCCAGTAGTCGGGAGTATGGCTACACCTTC. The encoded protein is CASSREYGYTF.

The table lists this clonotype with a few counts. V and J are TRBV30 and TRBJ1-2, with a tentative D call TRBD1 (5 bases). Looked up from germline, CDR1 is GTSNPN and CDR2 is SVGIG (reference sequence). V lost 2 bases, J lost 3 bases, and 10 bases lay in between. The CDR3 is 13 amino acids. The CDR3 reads CAWSPSRDYGYTF. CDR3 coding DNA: TGTGCCTGGAGTCCCTCCAGGGACTATGGCTACACCTTC.

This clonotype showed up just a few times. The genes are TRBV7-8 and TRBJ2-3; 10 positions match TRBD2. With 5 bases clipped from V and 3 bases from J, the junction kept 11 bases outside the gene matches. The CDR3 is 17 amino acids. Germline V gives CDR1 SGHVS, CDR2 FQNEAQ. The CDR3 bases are TGTGCCAGCAGCCCTGGTTCGGCTAGCGGGAGAACAGATACGCAGTATTTT. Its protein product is CASSPGSASGRTDTQYF.

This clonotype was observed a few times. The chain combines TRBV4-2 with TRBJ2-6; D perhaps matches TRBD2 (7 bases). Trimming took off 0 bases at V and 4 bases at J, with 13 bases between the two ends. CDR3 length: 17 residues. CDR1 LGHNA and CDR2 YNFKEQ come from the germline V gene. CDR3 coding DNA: TGTGCCAGCAGCCAAGATCCGGGGGGCGCAGGGGCCAACGTCCTGACTTTC. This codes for CASSQDPGGAGANVLTF.